This is a list of T cell receptor beta chains from one sample in a study of Ad26.COV2.S vaccination and SARS-CoV-2 variants. Sequencing was performed with immunoSEQ multiplex PCR; in TCRdb, only in-frame clones are kept and a portion is missing. The sample lists 500,000 or so clones, roughly nine tenths seen once, with over 2.5% in the top ten. The sequencing used peripheral blood, collected in a trial of Ad26.COV2.S vaccine versus placebo. Receptors were obtained from a person between 18 and 65 years old who received the Ad26.COV2.S COVID-19 vaccine or a placebo. Each CDR3 is given with its conserved first and last residue. The order of the fields is J gene, clone size, D gene, V gene, CDR3 DNA, CDR3 protein. A D gene is named only where the DNA matches it firmly. Clone size is shown for a subset of rows, as once, few, many or a class of expanded clone.

TRBJ1-3 . . TRBV2 TGTGCCAGCAGGGAAAACTCTGGAAACACCATATATTTT CASRENSGNTIYF
TRBJ1-5 . TRBD1 TRBV19 TGTGCCAGTAGTGTCCTCAGGACAGGGGAAGTTTTTCAGCCCCAGCATTTT CASSVLRTGEVFQPQHF
TRBJ2-1 few TRBD2 TRBV9 TGTGCCAGCAGCACCCACGGGACTAGCGGAAACAATGAGCAGTTCTTC CASSTHGTSGNNEQFF
TRBJ2-7 . . TRBV5-4 TGTGCCAGCAGCTTGGGGACCGGTTACGAGCAGTACTTC CASSLGTGYEQYF
TRBJ2-1 once TRBD2 TRBV5-8 TGTGCCAGCCAAGATCCCGGGAGGGTCAATGAGCAGTTCTTC CASQDPGRVNEQFF
TRBJ2-5 few . TRBV5-3 TGTGCCAGAAGCTTGGTGGGCCGGGGTCGGGCGCTGACCCAAGAGACCCAGTACTTC CARSLVGRGRALTQETQYF
TRBJ2-3 . . TRBV10-3 TGTGCCATCAGGCAACAAGACACAGATACGCAGTATTTT CAIRQQDTDTQYF
TRBJ1-2 . . TRBV18 TGTGCCAGCTCGCCTCCCCGCAGGGTCTATGGCTACACCTTC CASSPPRRVYGYTF
TRBJ2-3 . TRBD2 TRBV9 TGTGCCAGCAGCGGACAACTAGCGGGGGGCACAGATACGCAGTATTTT CASSGQLAGGTDTQYF
TRBJ1-3 . . TRBV7-9 TGTGCCAGCAGCTTAGGACAGAACCTTGGAAACACCATATATTTT CASSLGQNLGNTIYF
TRBJ2-2 . . TRBV6-5 TGTGCCAGCAGTTCGTTGGGTTGGGACGGGGAGCTGTTTTTT CASSSLGWDGELFF
TRBJ2-5 . . TRBV14 TGTGCCAGCAGCCATCCCGGCGCGGAGACCCAGTACTTC CASSHPGAETQYF
TRBJ2-3 . TRBD2 TRBV6-2/TRBV6-3 TGTGCCAGCAGTTACTCGAAGTCTAGCGGGGGGAGGGGCACAGATACGCAGTATTTT CASSYSKSSGGRGTDTQYF
TRBJ1-1 . . TRBV9 TGTGCCAGCAGCGAGCACGACAGGAACACTGAAGCTTTCTTT CASSEHDRNTEAFF
TRBJ2-7 . TRBD2 TRBV5-1 TGCGCCAGCAGCTATTCGCGGGAGATCTCCTACGAGCAGTACTTC CASSYSREISYEQYF
TRBJ1-5 . TRBD1 TRBV7-2 TGTGCCAGCAGCTTCCGGACAGGGGGAAATCAGCCCCAGCATTTT CASSFRTGGNQPQHF
TRBJ2-5 . . TRBV19 TGTGCCAGTAGTATTGAGCGGACGGGGACCCAGTACTTC CASSIERTGTQYF
TRBJ2-2 . TRBD2 TRBV10-3 TGTGCCATCAGTGCCATCGGGACTAGCGGGAACCACGGGGAGCTGTTTTTT CAISAIGTSGNHGELFF
TRBJ2-1 . . TRBV7-6 TGTGCCAGCAGCAGGGGGGTCGCCTACAATGAGCAGTTCTTC CASSRGVAYNEQFF
TRBJ2-2 once TRBD1 TRBV18 TGTGCCAGCTCACCCGGGACAGGGGGCACCGGGGAGCTGTTTTTT CASSPGTGGTGELFF
TRBJ1-6 few . TRBV7-9 TGTGCCAGCAGCTTACACCAGGGAAATTCACCCCTCCACTTT CASSLHQGNSPLHF
TRBJ2-3 . . TRBV18 TGTGCCAGCTCACCGCGGACAGCTAGCACAGATACGCAGTATTTT CASSPRTASTDTQYF
TRBJ2-3 . . TRBV5-1 TGCGCCAGCAGAAACAGGGCGGGCGCAGATACGCAGTATTTT CASRNRAGADTQYF